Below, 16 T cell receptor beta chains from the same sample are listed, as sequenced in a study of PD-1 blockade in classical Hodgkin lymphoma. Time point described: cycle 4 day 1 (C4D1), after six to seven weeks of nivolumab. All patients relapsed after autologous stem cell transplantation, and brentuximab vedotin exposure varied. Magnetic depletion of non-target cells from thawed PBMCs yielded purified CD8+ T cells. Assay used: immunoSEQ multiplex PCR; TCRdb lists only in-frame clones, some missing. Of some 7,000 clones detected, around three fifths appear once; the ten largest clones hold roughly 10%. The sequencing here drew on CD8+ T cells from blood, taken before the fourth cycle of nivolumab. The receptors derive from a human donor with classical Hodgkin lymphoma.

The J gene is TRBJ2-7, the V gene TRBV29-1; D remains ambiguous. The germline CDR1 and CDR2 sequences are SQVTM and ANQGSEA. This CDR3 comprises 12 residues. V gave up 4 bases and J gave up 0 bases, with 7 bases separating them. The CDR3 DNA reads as TGCAGCGTTGGGGCGGTCTCCTACGAGCAGTACTTC. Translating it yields CSVGAVSYEQYF.

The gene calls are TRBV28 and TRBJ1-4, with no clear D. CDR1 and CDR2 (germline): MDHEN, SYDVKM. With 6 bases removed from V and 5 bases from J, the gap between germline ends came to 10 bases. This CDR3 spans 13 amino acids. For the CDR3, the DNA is TGTGCCAGCAGAACCATAGAGAATGAAAAACTGTTTTTT. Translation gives CASRTIENEKLFF. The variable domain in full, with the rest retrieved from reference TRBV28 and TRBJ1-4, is DVKVTQSSRYLVKRTGEKVFLECVQDMDHENMFWYRQDPGLGLRLIYFSYDVKMKEKGDIPEGYSVSREKKERFSLILESASTNQTSMYLCASRTIENEKLFFGSGTQLSVL.

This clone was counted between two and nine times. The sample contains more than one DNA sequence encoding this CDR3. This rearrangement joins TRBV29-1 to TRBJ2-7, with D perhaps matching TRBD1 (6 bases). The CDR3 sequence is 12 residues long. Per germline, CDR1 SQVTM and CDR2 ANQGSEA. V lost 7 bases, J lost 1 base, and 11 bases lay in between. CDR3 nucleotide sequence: TGCAGCGCCATACAGGGTTCCTACGAGCAGTACTTC. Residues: CSAIQGSYEQYF.

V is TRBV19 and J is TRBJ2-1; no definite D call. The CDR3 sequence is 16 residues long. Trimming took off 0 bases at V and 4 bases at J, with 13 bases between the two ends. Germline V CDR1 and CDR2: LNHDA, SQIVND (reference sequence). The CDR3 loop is CASSIDGAGPYNEQFF. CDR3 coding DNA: TGTGCCAGTAGTATAGACGGCGCAGGACCATACAATGAGCAGTTCTTC.

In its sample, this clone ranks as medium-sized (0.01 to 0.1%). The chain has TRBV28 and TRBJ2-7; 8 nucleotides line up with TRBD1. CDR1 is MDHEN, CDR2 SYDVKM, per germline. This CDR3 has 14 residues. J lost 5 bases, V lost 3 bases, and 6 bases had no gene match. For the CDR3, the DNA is TGTGCCAGCAGTTTGTTTCGGACAGGGAACGAGCAGTACTTC. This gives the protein CASSLFRTGNEQYF.

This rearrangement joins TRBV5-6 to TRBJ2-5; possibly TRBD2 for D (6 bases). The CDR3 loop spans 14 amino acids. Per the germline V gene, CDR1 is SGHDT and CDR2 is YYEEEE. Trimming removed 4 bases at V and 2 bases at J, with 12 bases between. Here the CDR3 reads CASSAAGGQETQYF. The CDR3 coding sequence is TGTGCCAGCAGCGCGGCCGGGGGTCAAGAGACCCAGTACTTC.

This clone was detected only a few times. CDR3: CASTLGGNSYNEQFF. In DNA form, the CDR3 reads TGTGCCAGCACCCTAGGGGGGAACTCCTACAATGAGCAGTTCTTC. The rearrangement uses TRBV11-2 and TRBJ2-1, with D perhaps TRBD1 or TRBD2 (6 bases each). Germline loops: CDR1 SGHAT, CDR2 FQNNGV. This CDR3 contains 15 residues. Trimming removed 7 bases at V and 0 bases at J, with 13 bases between.

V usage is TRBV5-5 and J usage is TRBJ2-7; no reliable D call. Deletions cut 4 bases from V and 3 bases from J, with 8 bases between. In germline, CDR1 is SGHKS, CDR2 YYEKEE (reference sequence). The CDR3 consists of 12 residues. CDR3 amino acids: CASSESNYEQYF. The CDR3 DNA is TGTGCCAGCAGCGAATCGAACTACGAGCAGTACTTC.

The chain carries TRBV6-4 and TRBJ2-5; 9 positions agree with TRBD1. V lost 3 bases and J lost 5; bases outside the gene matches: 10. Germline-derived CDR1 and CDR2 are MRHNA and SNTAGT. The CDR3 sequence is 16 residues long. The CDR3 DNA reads TGTGCCAGCAGTGAACCGGGGACAGGGACGAGGGAGACCCAGTACTTC. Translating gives CASSEPGTGTRETQYF.

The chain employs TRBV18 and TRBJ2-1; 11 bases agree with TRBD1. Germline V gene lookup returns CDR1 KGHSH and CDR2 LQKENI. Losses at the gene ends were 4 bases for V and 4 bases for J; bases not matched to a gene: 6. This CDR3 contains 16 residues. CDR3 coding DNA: TGTGCCAGCTCACGACCCGGGACAGGGGGGTACAATGAGCAGTTCTTC. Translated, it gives CASSRPGTGGYNEQFF.

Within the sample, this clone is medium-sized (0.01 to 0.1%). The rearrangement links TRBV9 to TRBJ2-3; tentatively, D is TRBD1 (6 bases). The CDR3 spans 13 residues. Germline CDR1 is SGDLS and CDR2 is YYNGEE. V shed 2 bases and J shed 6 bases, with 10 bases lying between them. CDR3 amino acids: CASSVRQADTQYF. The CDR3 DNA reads TGTGCCAGCAGCGTGAGACAGGCCGATACGCAGTATTTT.

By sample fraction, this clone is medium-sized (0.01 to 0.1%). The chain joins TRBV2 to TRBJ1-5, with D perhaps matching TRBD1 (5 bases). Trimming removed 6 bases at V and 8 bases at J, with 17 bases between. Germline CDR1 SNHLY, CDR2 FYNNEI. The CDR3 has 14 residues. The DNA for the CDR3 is TGTGCCAGCAGGGCGACGGGACTTCGTGAGCCCCAGCATTTT. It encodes CASRATGLREPQHF.

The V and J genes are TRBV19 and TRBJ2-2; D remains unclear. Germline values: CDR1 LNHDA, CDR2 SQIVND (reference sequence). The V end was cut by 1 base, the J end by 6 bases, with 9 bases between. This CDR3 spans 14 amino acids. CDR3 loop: CASSIVGPPGELFF. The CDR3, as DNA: TGTGCCAGTAGTATAGTGGGCCCCCCCGGGGAGCTGTTTTTT. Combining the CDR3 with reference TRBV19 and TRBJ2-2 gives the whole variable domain DGGITQSPKYLFRKEGQNVTLSCEQNLNHDAMYWYRQDPGQGLRLIYYSQIVNDFQKGDIAEGYSVSREKKESFPLTVTSAQKNPTAFYLCASSIVGPPGELFFGEGSRLTVL.

CDR3 loop: CASSLTGGYYSNQPQHF. The CDR3 DNA sequence: TGTGCCAGCAGCCTGACAGGGGGATACTATAGCAATCAGCCCCAGCATTTT. V gene TRBV5-6 combines with J gene TRBJ1-5; 9 nucleotides line up with TRBD1. CDR1 is SGHDT and CDR2 is YYEEEE in the germline V gene. With 4 bases clipped from V and 0 bases from J, the junction kept 8 bases outside the gene matches. CDR3 size: 17 residues.

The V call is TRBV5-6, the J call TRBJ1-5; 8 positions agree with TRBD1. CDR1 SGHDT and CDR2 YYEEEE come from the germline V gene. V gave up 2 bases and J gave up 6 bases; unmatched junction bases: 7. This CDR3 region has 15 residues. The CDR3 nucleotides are TGTGCCAGCAGCTTCGGCGCAGGGGGCGTTCAGCCCCAGCATTTT. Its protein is CASSFGAGGVQPQHF.

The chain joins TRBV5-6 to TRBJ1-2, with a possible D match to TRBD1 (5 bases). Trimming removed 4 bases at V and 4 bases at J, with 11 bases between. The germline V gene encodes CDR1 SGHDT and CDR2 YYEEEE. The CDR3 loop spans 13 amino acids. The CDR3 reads CASSPDRTYGYTF. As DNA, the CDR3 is TGTGCCAGCAGCCCCGACAGAACCTATGGCTACACCTTC.